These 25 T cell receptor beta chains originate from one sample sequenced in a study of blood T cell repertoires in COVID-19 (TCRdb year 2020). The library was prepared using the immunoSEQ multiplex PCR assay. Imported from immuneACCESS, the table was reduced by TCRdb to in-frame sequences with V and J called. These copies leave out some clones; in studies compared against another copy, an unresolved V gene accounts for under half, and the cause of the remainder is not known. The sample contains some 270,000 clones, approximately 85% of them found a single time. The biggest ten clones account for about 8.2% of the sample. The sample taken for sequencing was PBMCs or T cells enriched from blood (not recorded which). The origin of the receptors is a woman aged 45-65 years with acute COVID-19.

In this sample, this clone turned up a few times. This CDR3 reads CASSHSDSWGNQPQHF. The CDR3, as DNA: TGTGCCAGCAGCCACTCGGACAGCTGGGGCAATCAGCCCCAGCATTTT. The genes are TRBV5-6 and TRBJ1-5, with a possible D match to TRBD1 (6 bases). Per the germline V gene, CDR1 is SGHDT and CDR2 is YYEEEE. CDR3 length: 16 amino acids. V was pared by 4 bases and J by 2 bases, with 16 bases between. The complete variable domain, with remaining parts taken from reference TRBV5-6 and TRBJ1-5, reads DAGVTQSPTHLIKTRGQQVTLRCSPKSGHDTVSWYQQALGQGPQFIFQYYEEEERQRGNFPDRFSGHQFPNYSSELNVNALLLGDSALYLCASSHSDSWGNQPQHFGDGTRLSIL.

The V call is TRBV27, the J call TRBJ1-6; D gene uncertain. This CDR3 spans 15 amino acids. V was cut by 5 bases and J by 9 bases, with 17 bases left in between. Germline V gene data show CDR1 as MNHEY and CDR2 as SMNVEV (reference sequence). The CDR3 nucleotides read TGTGCCAGCAGTCCCTCCGGTGTAGGAGGTTCACCCCTCCACTTT. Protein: CASSPSGVGGSPLHF.

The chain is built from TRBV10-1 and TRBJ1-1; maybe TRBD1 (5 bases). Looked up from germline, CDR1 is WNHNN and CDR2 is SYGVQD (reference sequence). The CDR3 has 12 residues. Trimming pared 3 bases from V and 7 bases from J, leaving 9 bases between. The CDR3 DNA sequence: TGCGCCAGCAGTGAAAACAGGCTTGAAGCTTTCTTT. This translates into CASSENRLEAFF.

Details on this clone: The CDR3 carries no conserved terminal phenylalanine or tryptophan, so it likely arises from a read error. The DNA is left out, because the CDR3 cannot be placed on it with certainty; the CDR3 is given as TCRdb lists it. The CDR3 reads CASSPPGDRVFLV. The chain joins TRBV18 to TRBJ1-1; the table's D call of TRBD1 was not tested on the DNA. Germline lookup yields CDR1 KGHSH and CDR2 LQKENI. The CDR3 is 13 amino acids long, termini counted.

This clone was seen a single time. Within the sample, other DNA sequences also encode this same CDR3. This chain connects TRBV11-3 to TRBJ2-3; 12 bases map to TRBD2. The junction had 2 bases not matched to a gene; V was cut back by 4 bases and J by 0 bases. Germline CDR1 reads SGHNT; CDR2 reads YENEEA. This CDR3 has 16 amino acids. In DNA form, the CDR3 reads TGTGCCAGCAGCTCTGGGACTAGCGGGAGCACAGATACGCAGTATTTT. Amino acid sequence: CASSSGTSGSTDTQYF.

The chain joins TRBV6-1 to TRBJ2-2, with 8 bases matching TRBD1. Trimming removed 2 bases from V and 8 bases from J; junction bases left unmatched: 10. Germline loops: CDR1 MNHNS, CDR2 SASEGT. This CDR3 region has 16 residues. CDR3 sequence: CASSESGGPLSGELFF. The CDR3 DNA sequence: TGTGCCAGCAGTGAATCAGGGGGCCCCCTTTCAGGGGAGCTGTTTTTT.

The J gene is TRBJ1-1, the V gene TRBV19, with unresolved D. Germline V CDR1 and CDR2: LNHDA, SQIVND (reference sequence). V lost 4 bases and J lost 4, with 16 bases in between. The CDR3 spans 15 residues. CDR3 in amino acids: CASSTGVVLGTEAFF. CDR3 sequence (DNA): TGTGCCAGTAGTACCGGGGTTGTTTTGGGCACTGAAGCTTTCTTT. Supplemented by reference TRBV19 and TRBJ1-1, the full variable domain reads DGGITQSPKYLFRKEGQNVTLSCEQNLNHDAMYWYRQDPGQGLRLIYYSQIVNDFQKGDIAEGYSVSREKKESFPLTVTSAQKNPTAFYLCASSTGVVLGTEAFFGQGTRLTVV.

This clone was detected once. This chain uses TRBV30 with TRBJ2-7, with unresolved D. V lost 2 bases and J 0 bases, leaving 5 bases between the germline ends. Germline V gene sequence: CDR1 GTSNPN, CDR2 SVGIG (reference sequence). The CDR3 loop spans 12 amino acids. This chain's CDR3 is CAWSRSSYEQYF. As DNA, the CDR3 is TGTGCCTGGAGTCGCAGCTCCTACGAGCAGTACTTC. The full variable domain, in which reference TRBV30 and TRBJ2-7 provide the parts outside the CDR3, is SQTIHQWPATLVQPVGSPLSLECTVEGTSNPNLYWYRQAAGRGLQLLFYSVGIGQISSEVPQNLSASRPQDRQFILSSKKLLLSDSGFYLCAWSRSSYEQYFGPGTRLTVT.

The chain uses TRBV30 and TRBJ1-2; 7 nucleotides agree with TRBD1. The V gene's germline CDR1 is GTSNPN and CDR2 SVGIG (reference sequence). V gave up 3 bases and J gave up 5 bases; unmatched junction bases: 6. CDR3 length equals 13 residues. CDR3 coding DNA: TGTGCCTGGAGCCCTCAGGGGGTATATGGCTACACCTTC. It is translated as CAWSPQGVYGYTF. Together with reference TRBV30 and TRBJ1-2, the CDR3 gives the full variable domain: SQTIHQWPATLVQPVGSPLSLECTVEGTSNPNLYWYRQAAGRGLQLLFYSVGIGQISSEVPQNLSASRPQDRQFILSSKKLLLSDSGFYLCAWSPQGVYGYTFGSGTRLTVV.

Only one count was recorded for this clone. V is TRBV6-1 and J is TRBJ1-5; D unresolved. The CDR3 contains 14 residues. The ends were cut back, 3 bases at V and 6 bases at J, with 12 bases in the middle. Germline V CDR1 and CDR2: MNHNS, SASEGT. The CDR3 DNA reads TGTGCCAGCAGTGACGAGGGTTTGGGTCAGCCCCAGCATTTT. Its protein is CASSDEGLGQPQHF.

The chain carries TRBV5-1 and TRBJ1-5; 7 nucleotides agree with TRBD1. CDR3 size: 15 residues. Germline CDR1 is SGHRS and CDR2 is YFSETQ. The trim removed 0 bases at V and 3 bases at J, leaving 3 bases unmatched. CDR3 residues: CASSLEGTANQPQHF. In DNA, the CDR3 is TGCGCCAGCAGCTTGGAAGGGACAGCCAATCAGCCCCAGCATTTT.

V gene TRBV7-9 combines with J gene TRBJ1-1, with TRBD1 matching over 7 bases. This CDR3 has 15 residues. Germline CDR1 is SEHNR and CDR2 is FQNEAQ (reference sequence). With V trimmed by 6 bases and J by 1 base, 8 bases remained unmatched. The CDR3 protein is CASRSQGSANTEAFF. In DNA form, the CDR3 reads TGTGCCAGCAGATCACAGGGGTCCGCGAACACTGAAGCTTTCTTT. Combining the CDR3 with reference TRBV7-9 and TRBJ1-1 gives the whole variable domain DTGVSQNPRHKITKRGQNVTFRCDPISEHNRLYWYRQTLGQGPEFLTYFQNEAQLEKSRLLSDRFSAERPKGSFSTLEIQRTEQGDSAMYLCASRSQGSANTEAFFGQGTRLTVV.

CDR3 protein: CASSPRRGRDEKLFF. The CDR3 bases are TGTGCCAGTAGCCCACGACGGGGGAGGGATGAAAAACTGTTTTTT. The chain links TRBV19 to TRBJ1-4; D is perhaps TRBD1 (5 bases). From germline, CDR1 is LNHDA and CDR2 SQIVND (reference sequence). Trimming took off 6 bases at V and 6 bases at J, with 17 bases between the two ends. CDR3 size: 15 residues.

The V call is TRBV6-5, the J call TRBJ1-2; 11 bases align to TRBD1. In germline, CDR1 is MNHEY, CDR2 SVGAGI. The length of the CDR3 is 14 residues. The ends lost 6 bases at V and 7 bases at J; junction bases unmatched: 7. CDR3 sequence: CASRADRGQGGYTF. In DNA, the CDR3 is TGTGCCAGCAGGGCGGACAGGGGGCAGGGTGGCTACACCTTC.

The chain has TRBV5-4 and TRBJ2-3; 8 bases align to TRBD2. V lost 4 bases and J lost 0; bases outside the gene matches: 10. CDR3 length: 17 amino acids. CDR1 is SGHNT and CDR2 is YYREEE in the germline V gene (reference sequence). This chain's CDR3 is CASSRPGAGVSTDTQYF. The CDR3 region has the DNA TGTGCCAGCAGCCGGCCCGGAGCGGGGGTAAGCACAGATACGCAGTATTTT. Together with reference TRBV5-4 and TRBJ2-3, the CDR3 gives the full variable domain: ETGVTQSPTHLIKTRGQQVTLRCSSQSGHNTVSWYQQALGQGPQFIFQYYREEENGRGNFPPRFSGLQFPNYSSELNVNALELDDSALYLCASSRPGAGVSTDTQYFGPGTRLTVL.

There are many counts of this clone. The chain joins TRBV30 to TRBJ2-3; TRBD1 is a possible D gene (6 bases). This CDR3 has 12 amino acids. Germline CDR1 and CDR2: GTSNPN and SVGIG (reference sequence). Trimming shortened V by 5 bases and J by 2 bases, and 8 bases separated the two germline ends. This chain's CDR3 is CAWGQFTDTQYF. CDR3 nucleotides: TGTGCCTGGGGACAGTTCACAGATACGCAGTATTTT.

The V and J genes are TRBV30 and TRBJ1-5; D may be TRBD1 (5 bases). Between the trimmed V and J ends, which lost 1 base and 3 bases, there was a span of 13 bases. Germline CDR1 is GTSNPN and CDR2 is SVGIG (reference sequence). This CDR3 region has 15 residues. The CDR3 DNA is TGTGCCTGGAGTGGGGTAGGCAGGGTCAATCAGCCCCAGCATTTT. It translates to CAWSGVGRVNQPQHF. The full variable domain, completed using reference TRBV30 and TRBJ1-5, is SQTIHQWPATLVQPVGSPLSLECTVEGTSNPNLYWYRQAAGRGLQLLFYSVGIGQISSEVPQNLSASRPQDRQFILSSKKLLLSDSGFYLCAWSGVGRVNQPQHFGDGTRLSIL.

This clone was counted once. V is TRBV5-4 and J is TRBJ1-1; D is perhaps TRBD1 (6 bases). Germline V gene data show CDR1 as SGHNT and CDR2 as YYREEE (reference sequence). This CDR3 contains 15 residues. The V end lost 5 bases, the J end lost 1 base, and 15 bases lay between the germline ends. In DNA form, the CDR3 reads TGTGCCAGCAGTATCTACTGGACAGCGAACACTGAAGCTTTCTTT. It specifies CASSIYWTANTEAFF.

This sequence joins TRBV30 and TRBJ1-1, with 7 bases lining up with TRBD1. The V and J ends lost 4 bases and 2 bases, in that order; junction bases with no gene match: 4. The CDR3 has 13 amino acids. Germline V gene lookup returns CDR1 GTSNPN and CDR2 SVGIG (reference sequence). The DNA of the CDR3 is TGTGCCTGGAACAGGGGCCGAAACACTGAAGCTTTCTTT. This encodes CAWNRGRNTEAFF.

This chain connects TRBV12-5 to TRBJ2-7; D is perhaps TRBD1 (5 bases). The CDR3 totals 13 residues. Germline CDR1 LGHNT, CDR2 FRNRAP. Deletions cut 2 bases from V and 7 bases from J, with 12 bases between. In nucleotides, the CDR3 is TGTGCTAGTGGTTTGCAGGAAGGGGTTGAGCAGTACTTC. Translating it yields CASGLQEGVEQYF.

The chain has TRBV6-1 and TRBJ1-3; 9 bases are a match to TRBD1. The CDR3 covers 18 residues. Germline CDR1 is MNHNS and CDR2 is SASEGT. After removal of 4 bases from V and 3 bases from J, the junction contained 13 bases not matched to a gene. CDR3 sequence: CASSGGRTGAMIGNTIYF. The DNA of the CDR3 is TGTGCCAGCAGTGGGGGGAGGACAGGGGCGATGATTGGAAACACCATATATTTT.

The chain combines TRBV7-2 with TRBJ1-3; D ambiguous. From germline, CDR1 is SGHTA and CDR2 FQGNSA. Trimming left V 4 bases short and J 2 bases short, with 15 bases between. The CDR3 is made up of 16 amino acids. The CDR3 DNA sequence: TGTGCCAGCAGCTCTTTCATGTCCGGGGCTGGAAACACCATATATTTT. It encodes CASSSFMSGAGNTIYF.

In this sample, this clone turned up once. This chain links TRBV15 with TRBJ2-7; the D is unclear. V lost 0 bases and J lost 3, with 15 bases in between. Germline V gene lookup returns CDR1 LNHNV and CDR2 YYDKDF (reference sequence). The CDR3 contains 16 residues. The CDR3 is CATSRDPVGRLYEQYF. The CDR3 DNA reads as TGTGCCACCAGCAGAGATCCGGTCGGCAGGCTCTACGAGCAGTACTTC.

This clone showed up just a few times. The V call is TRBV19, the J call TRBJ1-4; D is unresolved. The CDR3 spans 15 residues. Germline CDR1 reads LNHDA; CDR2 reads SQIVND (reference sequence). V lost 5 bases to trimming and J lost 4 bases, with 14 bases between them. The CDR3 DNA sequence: TGTGCCAGTAGTTCCTCTCCCGGCGGTAATGAAAAACTGTTTTTT. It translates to CASSSSPGGNEKLFF.

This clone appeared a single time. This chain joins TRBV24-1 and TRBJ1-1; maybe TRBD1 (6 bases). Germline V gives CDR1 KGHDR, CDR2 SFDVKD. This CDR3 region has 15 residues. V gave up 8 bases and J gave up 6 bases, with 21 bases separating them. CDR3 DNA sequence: TGTGCCACCAAAGCTGTTCGACCACGGACAGCTGAAGCTTTCTTT. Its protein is CATKAVRPRTAEAFF.